This note documents a single T cell receptor (beta chain) sequence. This entry comes from a study of PD-1 blockade in classical Hodgkin lymphoma. The table came from immunoSEQ multiplex PCR; TCRdb's copy has only in-frame clones and leaves some out. Of about 85,000 clones listed, roughly 91% were seen once; the top ten hold under 3%. Following autologous stem cell transplantation, relapse occurred in every patient, and exposure to brentuximab vedotin varied. The CDR3 sequence is 13 residues long. The germline V and J ends were trimmed by 3 bases and 6 bases, with 12 bases remaining between them. The germline gives CDR1 SGHKS, CDR2 YYEKEE (reference sequence).

The chain recombines TRBV5-5 with TRBJ1-1; TRBD1 is a possible D gene (6 bases). This specimen was peripheral blood mononuclear cells (PBMCs), taken before the second cycle of nivolumab. The TCR comes from a human donor with classical Hodgkin lymphoma. The CDR3 spells CASSWVRQAEAFF. The DNA for the CDR3 is TGTGCCAGCAGCTGGGTTCGACAGGCTGAAGCTTTCTTT.